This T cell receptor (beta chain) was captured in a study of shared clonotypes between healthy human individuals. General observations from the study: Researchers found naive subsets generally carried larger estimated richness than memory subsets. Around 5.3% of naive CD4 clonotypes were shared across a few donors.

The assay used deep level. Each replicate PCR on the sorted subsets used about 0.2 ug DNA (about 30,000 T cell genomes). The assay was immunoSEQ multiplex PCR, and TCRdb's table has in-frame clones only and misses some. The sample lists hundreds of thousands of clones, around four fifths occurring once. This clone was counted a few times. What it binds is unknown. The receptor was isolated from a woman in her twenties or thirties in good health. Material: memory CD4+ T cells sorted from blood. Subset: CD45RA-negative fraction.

In nucleotides, the CDR3 is TGTGCCAGCAGCCGGGACACCCAAGAGACCCAGTACTTC. It yields the protein CASSRDTQETQYF. The chain links TRBV6-1 to TRBJ2-5; D perhaps matches TRBD1 (6 bases). The CDR3 extends over 13 amino acids. The germline V gene has CDR1 MNHNS and CDR2 SASEGT. V was clipped by 6 bases and J by 1 base, with 9 bases between them.